The TCR beta chain described here comes from a study of shared clonotypes between healthy human individuals. Profiling relied on immunoSEQ multiplex PCR, and the TCRdb table lists in-frame clones only, not all of them. This table has about 2.1 million clones, approximately 92% appearing once. Selected positively for CCR7 and CD45RO-negative, naive CD8 cells excluded terminally differentiated effector memory CD45RA+ cells. The receptor was derived from a man aged 18 to 30 in good health. Some clones in this sample may be carry-over from other donors' samples. Sequencing was carried out using naive CD8+ T cells from PBMCs.

The CDR3 nucleotides are TGTGCCAGCAGTTTCGGGACTAGCACCCGCGAGCAGTACTTC. This codes for CASSFGTSTREQYF. The genes are TRBV28 and TRBJ2-7; 9 nucleotides match TRBD2. J lost 6 bases, V lost 3 bases, and 6 bases had no gene match. The CDR3 consists of 14 residues. Germline V gene lookup returns CDR1 MDHEN and CDR2 SYDVKM. Based on the CDR3 plus reference TRBV28 and TRBJ2-7, the full variable domain is DVKVTQSSRYLVKRTGEKVFLECVQDMDHENMFWYRQDPGLGLRLIYFSYDVKMKEKGDIPEGYSVSREKKERFSLILESASTNQTSMYLCASSFGTSTREQYFGPGTRLTVT.